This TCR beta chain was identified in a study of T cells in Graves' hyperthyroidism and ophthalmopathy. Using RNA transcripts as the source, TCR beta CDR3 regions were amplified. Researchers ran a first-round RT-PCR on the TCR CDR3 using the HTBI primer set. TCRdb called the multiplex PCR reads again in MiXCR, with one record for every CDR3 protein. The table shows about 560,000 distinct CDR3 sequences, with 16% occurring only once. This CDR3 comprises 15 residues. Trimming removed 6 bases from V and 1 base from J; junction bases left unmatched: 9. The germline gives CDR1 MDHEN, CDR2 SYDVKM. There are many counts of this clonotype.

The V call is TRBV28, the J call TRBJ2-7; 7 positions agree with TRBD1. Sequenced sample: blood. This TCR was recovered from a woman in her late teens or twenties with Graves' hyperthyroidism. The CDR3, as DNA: TGTGCCAGCAGCAAACCCGGACAGGTTTCCTACGAGCAGTACTTC. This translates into CASSKPGQVSYEQYF. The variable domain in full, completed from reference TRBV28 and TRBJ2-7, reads DVKVTQSSRYLVKRTGEKVFLECVQDMDHENMFWYRQDPGLGLRLIYFSYDVKMKEKGDIPEGYSVSREKKERFSLILESASTNQTSMYLCASSKPGQVSYEQYFGPGTRLTVT.